The source of this T cell receptor (beta chain) is a study of blood T cell repertoires in COVID-19. Study-wide context: Donors in the United States, Italy and Spain gave samples during acute or convalescent COVID-19.

The table lists this clone with a count of one. Participants, about 18 to 100 years old, spanned around 26 US areas. Cohorts were determined from participant-reported clinical history. Germline CDR1 reads MNHEY; CDR2 reads SVGAGI. The V and J ends lost 2 bases and 4 bases, in that order; junction bases with no gene match: 5. CDR3 size: 15 residues. The data were produced by immunoSEQ multiplex PCR, yet TCRdb's version contains in-frame clones alone and is incomplete. Of 230,000 or so clones detected, 86% appear once; the ten largest clones hold more than 3.5%. Sequencing used PBMCs or T cells enriched from blood (not recorded which). The rearrangement uses TRBV6-5 and TRBJ1-5; 7 bases match TRBD1. The TCR was taken from a woman aged 40-49 years with acute COVID-19. The CDR3 sequence is CASSYTGQKNQPQHF. CDR3 DNA sequence: TGTGCCAGCAGTTACACGGGACAGAAAAATCAGCCCCAGCATTTT.